This T cell receptor beta chain was documented in a study of control samples from healthy donors and cancer patients. The CDR3 length is 14 residues. Germline V gives CDR1 LGHNA, CDR2 YSLEER. V was shortened by 4 bases and J by 5 bases, with 15 bases between the two germline ends. Profiling relied on immunoSEQ multiplex PCR, and the TCRdb table lists in-frame clones only, not all of them. In the table there are about 110,000 clones, 82% of which are singletons. This clone was seen a handful of times. This sequence joins TRBV4-3 and TRBJ2-7, with no clear D. The TCR was taken from a man younger than 30 in good health. The material sequenced was blood. The CDR3 reads CASSPVRRSDEQYF. Written as DNA, the CDR3 is TGCGCCAGCAGCCCCGTTCGCAGGTCCGACGAGCAGTACTTC.